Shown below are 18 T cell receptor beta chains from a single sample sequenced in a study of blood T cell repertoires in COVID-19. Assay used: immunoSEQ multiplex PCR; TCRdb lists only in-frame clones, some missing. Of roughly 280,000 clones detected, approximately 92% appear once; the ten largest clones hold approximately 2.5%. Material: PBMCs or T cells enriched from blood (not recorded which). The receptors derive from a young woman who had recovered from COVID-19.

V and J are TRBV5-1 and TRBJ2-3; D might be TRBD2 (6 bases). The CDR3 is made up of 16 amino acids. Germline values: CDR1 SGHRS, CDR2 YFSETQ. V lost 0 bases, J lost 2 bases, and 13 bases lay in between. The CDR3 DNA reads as TGCGCCAGCAGCTTGGCCGGGACTCTCAACACAGATACGCAGTATTTT. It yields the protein CASSLAGTLNTDTQYF.

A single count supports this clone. CDR3 residues: CASSVGSNGKLFF. DNA for the CDR3: TGTGCCAGCAGCGTAGGATCCAACGGGAAACTGTTTTTT. This chain uses TRBV9 with TRBJ1-4; no clear D gene. The CDR3 sequence is 13 residues long. Trimming shortened V by 0 bases and J by 11 bases, and 11 bases separated the two germline ends. Germline V gene sequence: CDR1 SGDLS, CDR2 YYNGEE.

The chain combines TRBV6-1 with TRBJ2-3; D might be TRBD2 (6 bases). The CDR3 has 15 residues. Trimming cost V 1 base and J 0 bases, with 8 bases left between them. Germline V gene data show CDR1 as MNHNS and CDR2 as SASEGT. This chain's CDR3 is CASSEGDWSTDTQYF. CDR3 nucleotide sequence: TGTGCCAGCAGTGAAGGGGACTGGAGCACAGATACGCAGTATTTT.

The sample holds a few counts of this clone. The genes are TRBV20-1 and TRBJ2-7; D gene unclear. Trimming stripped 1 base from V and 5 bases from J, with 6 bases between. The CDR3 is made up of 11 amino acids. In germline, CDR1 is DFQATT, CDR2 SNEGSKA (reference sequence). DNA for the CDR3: TGCAGTGCTAGAGGGCCCAACGAGCAGTACTTC. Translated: CSARGPNEQYF.

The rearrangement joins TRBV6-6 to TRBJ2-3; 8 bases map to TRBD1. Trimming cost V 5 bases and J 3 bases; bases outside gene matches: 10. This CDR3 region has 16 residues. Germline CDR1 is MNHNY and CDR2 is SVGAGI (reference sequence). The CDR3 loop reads CASSAPRGRLTDTQYF. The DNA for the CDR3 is TGTGCCAGCAGTGCACCCAGGGGGCGCTTGACAGATACGCAGTATTTT.

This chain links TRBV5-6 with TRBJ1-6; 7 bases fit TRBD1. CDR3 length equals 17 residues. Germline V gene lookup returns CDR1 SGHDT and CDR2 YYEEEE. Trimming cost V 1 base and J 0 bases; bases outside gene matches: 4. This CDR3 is CASSLLTGSSYNSPLHF. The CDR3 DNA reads TGTGCCAGCAGCTTGTTGACAGGGAGCTCCTATAATTCACCCCTCCACTTT. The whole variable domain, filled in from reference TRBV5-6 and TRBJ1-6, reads DAGVTQSPTHLIKTRGQQVTLRCSPKSGHDTVSWYQQALGQGPQFIFQYYEEEERQRGNFPDRFSGHQFPNYSSELNVNALLLGDSALYLCASSLLTGSSYNSPLHFGNGTRLTVT.

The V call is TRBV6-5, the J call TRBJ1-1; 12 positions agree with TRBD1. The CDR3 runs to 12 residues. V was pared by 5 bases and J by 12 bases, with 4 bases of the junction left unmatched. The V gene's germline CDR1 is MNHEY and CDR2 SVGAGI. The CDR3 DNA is TGTGCCAGCAGTAGAGGGACAGGGGGCACTTTCTTT. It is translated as CASSRGTGGTFF.

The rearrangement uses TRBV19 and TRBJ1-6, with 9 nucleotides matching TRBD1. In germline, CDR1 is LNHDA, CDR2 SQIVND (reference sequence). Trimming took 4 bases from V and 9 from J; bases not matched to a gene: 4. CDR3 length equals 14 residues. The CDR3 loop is CASSTGTGISPLHF. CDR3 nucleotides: TGTGCCAGTAGTACCGGGACAGGGATTTCACCCCTCCACTTT.

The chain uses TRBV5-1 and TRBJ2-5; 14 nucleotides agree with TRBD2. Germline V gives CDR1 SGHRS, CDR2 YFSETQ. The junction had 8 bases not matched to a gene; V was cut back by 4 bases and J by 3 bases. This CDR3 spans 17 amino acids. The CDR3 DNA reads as TGCGCCAGCAGCATCGGACTAGCGGGGGGCCCGGAAGAGACCCAGTACTTC. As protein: CASSIGLAGGPEETQYF.

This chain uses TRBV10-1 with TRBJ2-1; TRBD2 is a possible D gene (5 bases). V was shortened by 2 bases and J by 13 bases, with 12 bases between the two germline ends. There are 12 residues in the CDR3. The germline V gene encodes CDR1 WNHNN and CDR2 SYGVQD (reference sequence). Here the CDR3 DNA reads TGCGCCAGCAGTGAGAACCGGACTCCACAGTTCTTC. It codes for CASSENRTPQFF.

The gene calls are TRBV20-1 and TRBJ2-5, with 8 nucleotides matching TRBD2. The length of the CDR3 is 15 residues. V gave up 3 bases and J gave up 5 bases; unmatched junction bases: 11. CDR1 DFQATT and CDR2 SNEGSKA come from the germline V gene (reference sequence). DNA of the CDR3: TGCAGTGCTAGTCTTAACGGGGGGGAGTCTGAGACCCAGTACTTC. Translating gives CSASLNGGESETQYF.

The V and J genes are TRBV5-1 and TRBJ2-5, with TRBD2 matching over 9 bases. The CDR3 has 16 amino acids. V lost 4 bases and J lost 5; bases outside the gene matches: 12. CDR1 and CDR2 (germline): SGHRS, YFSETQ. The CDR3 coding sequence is TGCGCCAGCAGCCAAATTGTAGCGGGGGCGGTGGAGACCCAGTACTTC. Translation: CASSQIVAGAVETQYF. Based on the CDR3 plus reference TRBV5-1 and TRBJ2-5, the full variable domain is KAGVTQTPRYLIKTRGQQVTLSCSPISGHRSVSWYQQTPGQGLQFLFEYFSETQRNKGNFPGRFSGRQFSNSRSEMNVSTLELGDSALYLCASSQIVAGAVETQYFGPGTRLLVL.

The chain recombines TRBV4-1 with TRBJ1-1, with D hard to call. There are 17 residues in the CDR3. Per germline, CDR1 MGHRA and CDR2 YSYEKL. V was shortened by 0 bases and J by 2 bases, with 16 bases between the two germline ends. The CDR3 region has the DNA TGCGCCAGCAGCCAAGATCACCGGGATCCAGTTAACACTGAAGCTTTCTTT. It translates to CASSQDHRDPVNTEAFF.

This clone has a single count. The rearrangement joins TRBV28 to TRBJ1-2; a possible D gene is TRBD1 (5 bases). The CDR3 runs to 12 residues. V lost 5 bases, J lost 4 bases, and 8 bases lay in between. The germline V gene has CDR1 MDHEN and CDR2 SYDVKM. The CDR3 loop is CASSQGLYGYTF. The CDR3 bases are TGTGCCAGCAGTCAGGGCCTCTATGGCTACACCTTC.

The CDR3 is CASSFSTNTGELFF. CDR3 coding DNA: TGTGCCAGCAGCTTTTCCACGAACACCGGGGAGCTGTTTTTT. The J gene is TRBJ2-2, the V gene TRBV5-4; D is unclear. The CDR3 covers 14 residues. V gave up 2 bases and J gave up 0 bases, with 5 bases separating them. The germline gives CDR1 SGHNT, CDR2 YYREEE (reference sequence).

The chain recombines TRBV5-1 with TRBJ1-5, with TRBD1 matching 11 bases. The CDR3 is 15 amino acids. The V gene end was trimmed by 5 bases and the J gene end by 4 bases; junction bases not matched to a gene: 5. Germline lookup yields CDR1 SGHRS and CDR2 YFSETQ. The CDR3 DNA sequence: TGCGCCAGCAGACCTGGGACAGGGGGAAATCAGCCCCAGCATTTT. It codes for CASRPGTGGNQPQHF.

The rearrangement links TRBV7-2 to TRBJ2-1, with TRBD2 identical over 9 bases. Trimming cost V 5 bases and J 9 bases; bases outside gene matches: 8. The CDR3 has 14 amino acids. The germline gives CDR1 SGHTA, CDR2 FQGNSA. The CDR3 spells CASSPSGLAVEQFF. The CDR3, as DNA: TGTGCCAGCAGCCCCTCGGGACTAGCCGTTGAGCAGTTCTTC.

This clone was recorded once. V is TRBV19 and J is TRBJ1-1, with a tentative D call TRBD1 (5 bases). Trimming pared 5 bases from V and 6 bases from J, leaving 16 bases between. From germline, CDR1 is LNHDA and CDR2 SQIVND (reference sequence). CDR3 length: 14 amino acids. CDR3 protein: CASSDQGGVAEAFF. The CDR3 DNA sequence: TGTGCCAGTAGTGACCAGGGTGGAGTAGCTGAAGCTTTCTTT.